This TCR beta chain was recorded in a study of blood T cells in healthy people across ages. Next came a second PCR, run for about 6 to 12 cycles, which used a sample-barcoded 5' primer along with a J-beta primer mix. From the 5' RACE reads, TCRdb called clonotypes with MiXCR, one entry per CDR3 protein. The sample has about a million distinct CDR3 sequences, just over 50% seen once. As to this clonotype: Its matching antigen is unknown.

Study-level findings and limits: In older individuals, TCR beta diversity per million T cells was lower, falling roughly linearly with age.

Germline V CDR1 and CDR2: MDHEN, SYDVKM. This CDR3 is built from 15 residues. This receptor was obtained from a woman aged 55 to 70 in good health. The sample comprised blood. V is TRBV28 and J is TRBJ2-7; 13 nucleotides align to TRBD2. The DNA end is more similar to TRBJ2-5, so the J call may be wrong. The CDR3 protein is CASSRTTSGRGTQYF. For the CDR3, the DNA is TGTGCCAGCAGCCGAACTACTAGCGGGAGGGGGACCCAGTACTTC.